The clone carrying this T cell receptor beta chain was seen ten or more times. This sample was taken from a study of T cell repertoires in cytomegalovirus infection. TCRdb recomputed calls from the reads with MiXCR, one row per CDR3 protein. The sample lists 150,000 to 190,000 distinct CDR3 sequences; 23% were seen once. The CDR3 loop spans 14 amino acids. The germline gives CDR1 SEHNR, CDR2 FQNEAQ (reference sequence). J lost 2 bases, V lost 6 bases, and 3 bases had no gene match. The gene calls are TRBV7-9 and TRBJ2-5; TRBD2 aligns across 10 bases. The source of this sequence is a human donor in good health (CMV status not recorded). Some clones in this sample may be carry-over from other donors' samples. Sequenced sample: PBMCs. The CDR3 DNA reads TGTGCCAGCAGACTAGCGGGATCTCAAGAGACCCAGTACTTC. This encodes CASRLAGSQETQYF.